The following is a T cell receptor (beta chain) sequence with its context. Clones were sequenced by immunoSEQ multiplex PCR, and TCRdb holds only the in-frame ones, with some missing. The table shows about 52,000 clones, with 85% to 90% occurring only once. The data originate from a study of blood T cell repertoires in COVID-19. Specimen: peripheral blood. The origin of this receptor is a man aged 70 or older with acute or convalescent COVID-19.

CDR3: CASSADRSSYEQYF. In DNA, the CDR3 is TGTGCCAGCAGCGCGGACAGGAGCTCCTACGAGCAGTACTTC. The chain recombines TRBV9 with TRBJ2-7; the match to TRBD1 covers 7 bases. CDR1 and CDR2 from the germline V gene are SGDLS and YYNGEE. The V gene end was trimmed by 3 bases and the J gene end by 0 bases; junction bases not matched to a gene: 3. This CDR3 spans 14 amino acids.